The rows below give T cell receptor beta chains drawn from one sample of a study of regulatory T cells in long-lasting Graves disease. TCRdb re-derived calls from the multiplex PCR reads in MiXCR, one entry per CDR3 protein. The sample lists some 370,000 distinct CDR3 sequences, around 20% occurring once. The sequenced sample was peripheral blood mononuclear cells (PBMCs), obtained when the disease was refractory, from a patient treated with antithyroid drugs. These receptors all stem from a female donor with Graves disease. Each CDR3 is given with its conserved first and last residue. A D gene is named only where the DNA matches it firmly. Where a row states a size, it is once, few, many or the class of an expanded clone; other rows omit it.

j_call: TRBJ2-3; v_call: TRBV6-1; clone_size: .; d_call: .; cdr3_nt: TGTGCCAGCAATCTAATGACAGGAACAGATACGCAGTATTTT; cdr3_aa: CASNLMTGTDTQYF
j_call: TRBJ1-6; v_call: TRBV2; clone_size: .; d_call: TRBD1; cdr3_nt: TGTGCCAGCAGCGAACAGGGGGACAATCCACCCCCCCACTTT; cdr3_aa: CASSEQGDNPPPHF
j_call: TRBJ2-2; v_call: TRBV19; clone_size: few; d_call: .; cdr3_nt: TGTGCCAGTAGTATTCTAAACCGAGCACCCGGGGAGCTGTTTTTT; cdr3_aa: CASSILNRAPGELFF
j_call: TRBJ2-7; v_call: TRBV4-1; clone_size: .; d_call: .; cdr3_nt: TGCGCCAGCAGTGGACCCGGCTACGAGCAGTACTTC; cdr3_aa: CASSGPGYEQYF
j_call: TRBJ1-4; v_call: TRBV15; clone_size: .; d_call: .; cdr3_nt: TGTGCCACCAGCAGAGATGGGAATGAAAAACTGTTTTTT; cdr3_aa: CATSRDGNEKLFF
j_call: TRBJ2-5; v_call: TRBV4-1; clone_size: many; d_call: TRBD2; cdr3_nt: TGCGCCAGCAGCCAAGATAGCGGGAGGGAGACCCAGTACTTC; cdr3_aa: CASSQDSGRETQYF
j_call: TRBJ2-2; v_call: TRBV7-8; clone_size: .; d_call: TRBD2; cdr3_nt: TGTGCCAGCAGCTTAGGTTACGTGGCGGGAGAGGTGCCCGGGGAGCTGTTTTTT; cdr3_aa: CASSLGYVAGEVPGELFF
j_call: TRBJ2-3; v_call: TRBV7-2; clone_size: few; d_call: .; cdr3_nt: TGTGCCAGCAGCTTAGGTGGTGCCGCAGATACGCAGTATTTT; cdr3_aa: CASSLGGAADTQYF
j_call: TRBJ2-5; v_call: TRBV20-1; clone_size: many; d_call: .; cdr3_nt: TGCAGTGCTAGAGATGTAGAGACTAGTAAAGAGACCCAGTACTTC; cdr3_aa: CSARDVETSKETQYF
j_call: TRBJ2-5; v_call: TRBV28; clone_size: many; d_call: TRBD2; cdr3_nt: TGTGCCAGCAGTACCCCGGGAGGGTGGCAAGAGACCCAGTACTTC; cdr3_aa: CASSTPGGWQETQYF
j_call: TRBJ1-2; v_call: TRBV28; clone_size: many; d_call: .; cdr3_nt: TGTGCCAGCAGTTTACAAGTCCCGCTAGACTATGGCTACACCTTC; cdr3_aa: CASSLQVPLDYGYTF
j_call: TRBJ2-2; v_call: TRBV30; clone_size: few; d_call: .; cdr3_nt: TGTGCCTGGAGTTGGGACGGGGAGCTGTTTTTT; cdr3_aa: CAWSWDGELFF
j_call: TRBJ2-7; v_call: TRBV7-9; clone_size: many; d_call: TRBD1; cdr3_nt: TGTGCCAGCAGCTTAGTGACAGGGGCATACGAGCAGTACTTC; cdr3_aa: CASSLVTGAYEQYF
j_call: TRBJ1-3; v_call: TRBV12-3/TRBV12-4; clone_size: many; d_call: .; cdr3_nt: TGTGCCAGCAGTGGACTGGTCTCTGGAAACACCATATATTTT; cdr3_aa: CASSGLVSGNTIYF
j_call: TRBJ1-5; v_call: TRBV28; clone_size: many; d_call: .; cdr3_nt: TGTGCCACTATCGGGAGCAATCAGCCCCAGCATTTT; cdr3_aa: CATIGSNQPQHF
j_call: TRBJ1-5; v_call: TRBV28; clone_size: many; d_call: TRBD1; cdr3_nt: TGTGCCAGCAGACAGACAGGGAACAATCAGCCCCAGCATTTT; cdr3_aa: CASRQTGNNQPQHF
j_call: TRBJ2-7; v_call: TRBV2; clone_size: .; d_call: TRBD2; cdr3_nt: TGTGCCAGCGGTGAACGACTAGCGGGGACATACGAGCAGTACTTC; cdr3_aa: CASGERLAGTYEQYF
j_call: TRBJ2-6; v_call: TRBV7-2; clone_size: .; d_call: TRBD1; cdr3_nt: TGTGCCAGCAGCTTAGTGAGACAGGGGGCTTCTGGGGCCAACGTCCTGACTTTC; cdr3_aa: CASSLVRQGASGANVLTF
j_call: TRBJ2-7; v_call: TRBV25-1; clone_size: .; d_call: TRBD2; cdr3_nt: TGTGCCAGCAGTGTAGCGGGAAGGAGCTACGAGCAGTACTTC; cdr3_aa: CASSVAGRSYEQYF
j_call: TRBJ2-7; v_call: TRBV5-1; clone_size: .; d_call: TRBD2; cdr3_nt: TGCGCCAGCAGCCCCTCGGCTAGCGGGAGTACCTACGAGCAGTACTTC; cdr3_aa: CASSPSASGSTYEQYF
j_call: TRBJ2-3; v_call: TRBV7-2; clone_size: .; d_call: TRBD2; cdr3_nt: TGTGCCAGCAGCCTCGACCCGGGAGGGCGGTATACAGATACGCAGTATTTT; cdr3_aa: CASSLDPGGRYTDTQYF
j_call: TRBJ2-7; v_call: TRBV20-1; clone_size: few; d_call: TRBD1; cdr3_nt: TGCAGTGCAGACGACAGGGGGAAGTCCTACGAGCAGTACTTC; cdr3_aa: CSADDRGKSYEQYF
j_call: TRBJ1-6; v_call: TRBV28; clone_size: many; d_call: TRBD1; cdr3_nt: TGTGCCAGCAGCCAGACCGGGACAGGGGGCTATAATTCACCCCTCCACTTT; cdr3_aa: CASSQTGTGGYNSPLHF
j_call: TRBJ2-5; v_call: TRBV5-6; clone_size: many; d_call: .; cdr3_nt: TGTGCCAGCAGCCTAGTTTCTGAAGAGACCCAGTACTTC; cdr3_aa: CASSLVSEETQYF
j_call: TRBJ1-1; v_call: TRBV5-4; clone_size: few; d_call: .; cdr3_nt: TGTGCCAGCAGCCCTTGGGGTTTGAACACTGAAGCTTTCTTT; cdr3_aa: CASSPWGLNTEAFF
j_call: TRBJ2-3; v_call: TRBV12-3/TRBV12-4; clone_size: .; d_call: .; cdr3_nt: TGTGCCAGCAGTTTTTTACCAGATACGCAGTATTTT; cdr3_aa: CASSFLPDTQYF
j_call: TRBJ1-2; v_call: TRBV20-1; clone_size: .; d_call: .; cdr3_nt: TGCAGTGCTGACTCGCCCGCTAAGGGCTACACCTTC; cdr3_aa: CSADSPAKGYTF
j_call: TRBJ2-6; v_call: TRBV30; clone_size: .; d_call: .; cdr3_nt: TGTGCCTGGAGTGTAGACTCTGGGGCCAACGTCCTGACTTTC; cdr3_aa: CAWSVDSGANVLTF
j_call: TRBJ1-1; v_call: TRBV18; clone_size: .; d_call: .; cdr3_nt: TGTGCCAGCTCACGATCTCAGAGGGGCCCGGAAAGCACTGAAGCTTTCTTT; cdr3_aa: CASSRSQRGPESTEAFF
j_call: TRBJ2-1; v_call: TRBV20-1; clone_size: .; d_call: .; cdr3_nt: TGCAGTGCTAGCGGGAATAGCTCCTACAATGAGCAGTTCTTC; cdr3_aa: CSASGNSSYNEQFF
j_call: TRBJ2-3; v_call: TRBV7-2; clone_size: few; d_call: .; cdr3_nt: TGTGCCAGCAGCTTATCCACAGGGAAAACAGATACGCAGTATTTT; cdr3_aa: CASSLSTGKTDTQYF
j_call: TRBJ2-3; v_call: TRBV3-1; clone_size: .; d_call: .; cdr3_nt: TGTGCCAGCAGCCTGTTGGCTAGCACAGATACGCAGTATTTT; cdr3_aa: CASSLLASTDTQYF
j_call: TRBJ1-5; v_call: TRBV28; clone_size: many; d_call: .; cdr3_nt: TGTGCCAGCAGTTCGCACCAGGGACAAGCCAAGACCCAGCATTTT; cdr3_aa: CASSSHQGQAKTQHF
j_call: TRBJ2-5; v_call: TRBV6-5; clone_size: many; d_call: .; cdr3_nt: TGTGCCAGCAGTTACGGGGGGTCTAGCTCGCGTGAGACCCAGTACTTC; cdr3_aa: CASSYGGSSSRETQYF
j_call: TRBJ2-7; v_call: TRBV20-1; clone_size: once; d_call: .; cdr3_nt: TGCAGTGCTAGTGAGGGTATATATAATTCCTACGAGCAGTACTTC; cdr3_aa: CSASEGIYNSYEQYF
j_call: TRBJ2-2; v_call: TRBV12-3/TRBV12-4; clone_size: few; d_call: TRBD1; cdr3_nt: TGTGCCAGCAGTTTAGTAGGACAGGGGCCTTTTGGCGGGGAGCTGTTTTTT; cdr3_aa: CASSLVGQGPFGGELFF
j_call: TRBJ2-2; v_call: TRBV18; clone_size: .; d_call: .; cdr3_nt: TGTGCCAGCTCACAGCAGGGGATCACCGGGGAGCTGTTTTTT; cdr3_aa: CASSQQGITGELFF
j_call: TRBJ2-7; v_call: TRBV28; clone_size: many; d_call: .; cdr3_nt: TGTGCCAGCAGTTTAACGGGAAATACCTACGAGCAGTACTTC; cdr3_aa: CASSLTGNTYEQYF
j_call: TRBJ2-7; v_call: TRBV9; clone_size: .; d_call: TRBD2; cdr3_nt: TGTGCCAGCAGCGTAGGGGGACTACTGACCTACGAGCAGTACTTC; cdr3_aa: CASSVGGLLTYEQYF
j_call: TRBJ2-2; v_call: TRBV2; clone_size: many; d_call: .; cdr3_nt: TGTGCCAGCAGAAGGGGGGAGAACACCGGGGAGCTGTTTTTT; cdr3_aa: CASRRGENTGELFF
j_call: TRBJ2-1; v_call: TRBV12-3/TRBV12-4; clone_size: .; d_call: .; cdr3_nt: TGTGCCAGCAAGGGGGAGACGGTTGTTAATGAGCAGTTCTTC; cdr3_aa: CASKGETVVNEQFF
j_call: TRBJ1-3; v_call: TRBV4-1; clone_size: few; d_call: .; cdr3_nt: TGCGCCAGCAGCCAAGATTTCGGGGCTGGTGGAAACACCATATATTTT; cdr3_aa: CASSQDFGAGGNTIYF
j_call: TRBJ1-1; v_call: TRBV29-1; clone_size: many; d_call: .; cdr3_nt: TGCAGCGCCGGGCAGGGTGGGAGCACTGAAGCTTTCTTT; cdr3_aa: CSAGQGGSTEAFF
j_call: TRBJ2-5; v_call: TRBV5-5; clone_size: .; d_call: .; cdr3_nt: TGTGCCAGCAGCTTGGGAGACAGGTACCAAGAGACCCAGTACTTC; cdr3_aa: CASSLGDRYQETQYF
j_call: TRBJ2-7; v_call: TRBV12-5; clone_size: .; d_call: TRBD2; cdr3_nt: TGTGCTAGCCGAGCGGGAGGGGCCTACGAGCAGTACTTC; cdr3_aa: CASRAGGAYEQYF
j_call: TRBJ2-7; v_call: TRBV20-1; clone_size: few; d_call: TRBD1; cdr3_nt: TGCAGTGGATACCGGCCGGGACAGAACTACGAGCAGTACTTC; cdr3_aa: CSGYRPGQNYEQYF
j_call: TRBJ2-4; v_call: TRBV6-2/TRBV6-3; clone_size: .; d_call: .; cdr3_nt: TGTGCCAGCAGTCGGATGGGCGGATCCTGGTTAGCCAAAAACATTCAGTACTTC; cdr3_aa: CASSRMGGSWLAKNIQYF
j_call: TRBJ1-4; v_call: TRBV6-5; clone_size: .; d_call: TRBD1; cdr3_nt: TGTGCCAGCAGTTACCCCCTCGACAGGGGTGAAAAACTGTTTTTT; cdr3_aa: CASSYPLDRGEKLFF
j_call: TRBJ2-3; v_call: TRBV2; clone_size: .; d_call: TRBD2; cdr3_nt: TGTGCCAGCCTGGGACTAGTCGACAACACAGATACGCAGTATTTT; cdr3_aa: CASLGLVDNTDTQYF
j_call: TRBJ1-6; v_call: TRBV19; clone_size: .; d_call: .; cdr3_nt: TGTGCCAGTAGTCCGAGGGGACTGAAACTATATAATTTACCCCTCCACTTT; cdr3_aa: CASSPRGLKLYNLPLHF
j_call: TRBJ1-3; v_call: TRBV7-9; clone_size: .; d_call: .; cdr3_nt: TGTGCCAGCAGCTTAGGACAGGCCCGGAACACCATATATTTT; cdr3_aa: CASSLGQARNTIYF
j_call: TRBJ1-5; v_call: TRBV20-1; clone_size: .; d_call: TRBD1; cdr3_nt: TGCAGTGCTAGGGCGACAGGGGTGAATCAGCCCCAGCATTTT; cdr3_aa: CSARATGVNQPQHF
j_call: TRBJ1-2; v_call: TRBV6-2/TRBV6-3; clone_size: many; d_call: TRBD1; cdr3_nt: TGTGCCAGCAGACCTCCGGGACAGGGTACACGTGGCTACACCTTC; cdr3_aa: CASRPPGQGTRGYTF
j_call: TRBJ2-1; v_call: TRBV29-1; clone_size: few; d_call: TRBD1; cdr3_nt: TGCAGCGGCGGACAGGGTAATAGCCATGAGCAGTTCTTC; cdr3_aa: CSGGQGNSHEQFF
j_call: TRBJ1-6; v_call: TRBV5-1; clone_size: .; d_call: .; cdr3_nt: TGCGCCAGCAGCTTGCAGGCAGCTAATTCACCCCTCCACTTT; cdr3_aa: CASSLQAANSPLHF
j_call: TRBJ1-2; v_call: TRBV19; clone_size: few; d_call: .; cdr3_nt: TGTGCCAGTAGTCCTGACCCCCCTGGGAACTATGGCTACACCTTC; cdr3_aa: CASSPDPPGNYGYTF
j_call: TRBJ2-7; v_call: TRBV20-1; clone_size: .; d_call: .; cdr3_nt: TGCAGTGCTAGGCGGCAGGGGGGCCACGAGCAGTACTTC; cdr3_aa: CSARRQGGHEQYF
j_call: TRBJ2-5; v_call: TRBV10-3; clone_size: many; d_call: .; cdr3_nt: TGTGCCATCAGACAGGGTTTTTGGCGAGAGACCCAGTACTTC; cdr3_aa: CAIRQGFWRETQYF
j_call: TRBJ1-5; v_call: TRBV4-1; clone_size: few; d_call: .; cdr3_nt: TGCGCCAGCAGCCCCTACGGGGGGGGGCCCCAGCATTTT; cdr3_aa: CASSPYGGGPQHF
j_call: TRBJ2-5; v_call: TRBV9; clone_size: many; d_call: .; cdr3_nt: TGTGCCAGCAGCGTAGTCCCCATCGGGTCCCAGTACTTC; cdr3_aa: CASSVVPIGSQYF